This record covers a single T cell receptor beta chain. This clone was recorded once. Its antigen remains unidentified. Within one base of it there is no much larger clone, and no base qualities were kept. The sample is drawn from a study of cytomegalovirus exposure and HLA in healthy donors (dated by TCRdb to about 2017). General notes on the study: An earlier analysis of under 600 of the donors reported 250 to 300 Gb of sequence data and 117 million unique TCR beta sequences from some 180 million T cells. Roughly 290 gigabases of sequencing data and around 90 million unique TCR sequences made up an early release that covered some 640 HLA-typed donors. The genetic ancestry cluster associated with self-reported Caucasian donors included over 65% of the approximately 400 genotyped donors. The study aimed to test whether signatures of past pathogen exposure could be identified by cataloging public T cell receptors. The study used immunosequencing to profile the T cell repertoires of 670 or so subjects and linked those repertoires to cytomegalovirus serostatus. A separate validation cohort of 100 to 150 different subjects was used in addition to the approximately 610-subject first cohort. To predict cytomegalovirus infection status, the study brought together high-throughput TCR immunosequencing, statistical association of individual TCRs with disease status, and machine learning. In a later analysis, previously published TCR beta repertoires from 666 donors were re-analyzed and high-resolution HLA genotyping was added so that TCR occurrence patterns could be studied. The later analysis used no new phenotypic data to find candidate immune exposures, relying instead on TCR beta sequences and their occurrence across donors. To decide whether each TCR beta V gene segment behaved as functional or pseudogenic, an earlier analysis of some 580 of the donors relied on high-throughput TCR beta sequencing. Donor age, sex, ethnicity and CMV serostatus were compiled together with the repertoire data. In a later genetic analysis, genome-wide SNP genotypes for about 55% of the roughly 700 donors were used, and that subset was treated as a discovery cohort. All discovery cohort repertoires had been generated using a single sequencing platform. HLA typing included class I and class II loci at four-digit resolution. The number of donors typed differed by locus, with about 620-630 for A, B, C, DRB1 and DQB1, roughly 550 for DQA1, nearly 610 for DPA1, and under 490 for DPB1. Four or five DR-DQ haplotypes were handled as single units for association and clustering because linkage in the cohort was strong. Across 398 genotyped donors of the cohort, an average of 235,054 unique TCR beta nucleotide sequences per donor were sequenced, and around 19% of those sequences were non-productive. Overall study outcomes, separate from this receptor: A cluster of highly shared sequence variants was judged likely to represent a technical artifact of the sequencing pipeline. It was suggested by the authors that the approach could potentially be generalized to other disease states and immunological phenotypes. Immune exposure information for the cohort was limited to CMV serostatus. Assigning TCR associations to individual alleles was difficult when HLA alleles, especially DR and DQ, strongly co-occurred. Several of the top co-occurrence clusters appeared to be linked to parvovirus B19, influenza, CMV and Epstein-Barr virus, according to a later analysis. According to a later analysis, most CMV-associated TCR beta chains appeared to be HLA-restricted, and the HLA associations seemed to be driven largely by CMV exposure. Only TCR beta chains were sequenced in this cohort, and the absence of alpha or paired-chain data limited detectable features. A further reported finding was that TCR beta sequences accurately predicted the HLA-A and HLA-B alleles for most subjects in the first cohort. In a later analysis, HLA-associated TCR beta chains were found to be more clonally expanded and to have lower generation probabilities than equally common non-associated chains. Because the 87-base-pair reads could not distinguish some IMGT-functional V segments, including TRBV6-2 and TRBV6-3, those segments were excluded. A later genetic analysis associated a missense DCLRE1C variant with V-gene and J-gene trimming of TCR beta chains, and an independent cohort replicated the association. HLA typing was unavailable for some donors at each locus, so association tests used only the typed subset. Across donors, most TCR sequences were observed very rarely, whereas some public TCRs were present in many individuals. Roughly 15 rarely observed V segments, including chromosome 9 orphons, were excluded from the earlier analysis of some 590 of the donors because counts were too low. Sequencing depth was assumed to be roughly uniform across donors in the presence/absence analyses, though that assumption may not hold. In a later analysis, the rate of TCR association differed among HLA loci, with DRB1 alleles having the most associated TCRs and HLA-C alleles having the fewest. In both the original and validation cohorts, the classifier was reported to diagnose cytomegalovirus status with high specificity and sensitivity. In vitro tests confirmed that a few of the cytomegalovirus-associated TCR beta chains recognize cytomegalovirus antigens. According to a later genetic analysis, donors in an Asian-associated ancestry cluster had fewer N-insertions in productive TCRs than the approximately 690-donor mean. An earlier analysis of approximately 530 of the donors showed that most TCR beta V segments appeared in productive rearrangements either about 87% or about 30% of the time, which broadly matched IMGT annotations. Correlated functional status among segregating V segments might reflect linkage disequilibrium, but an unknown experimental factor could not be ruled out. The study gave a list of 150 to 200 TCR beta chains associated with cytomegalovirus. Specific HLA alleles were associated with around 18,000 TCR beta sequences at a false discovery rate of 0.05 in a later analysis.

CDR1 and CDR2 are drawn from the germline V gene: MNHNS, SASEGT. Measured from the cysteine to the phenylalanine, the CDR3 is 15 residues long. CDR3 DNA is the only sequence kept; it has 45 bases, read in frame from the first base. Libraries came from the immunoSEQ multiplex PCR assay. A mixture of 60 forward primers for TCR Vbeta segments and 13 reverse primers for TCR Jbeta segments was used in the multiplex PCR. Amplification of the CDR3 region of rearranged TCR beta genes was performed with a multiplex PCR assay on genomic DNA. On the Illumina HiSeq System, the amplified TCR beta libraries were sequenced as 87-base-pair reads. Regarding the original processing steps: A later analysis tallied some 79 million unique TCR beta chains across the 666 repertoires, and approximately 12 million of those chains were shared by two or more donors. Raw reads were error-corrected and collapsed into unique sequences by a nearest-neighbor algorithm in which closely related sequences were merged to remove PCR and sequencing errors. CDR3 sequences were aligned to IMGT reference sequences to assign V, D and J gene segments. For a sequence to be retained, at least a six-nucleotide match to both a V gene segment and a J gene segment was required. A rearrangement counted as productive if the CDR3 had no stop codons and remained in frame with V and J, and every other rearrangement counted as non-productive. CDR3 was defined by IMGT convention, running from the second conserved V-encoded cysteine to the conserved J-encoded phenylalanine. The earlier analysis of a few hundred of the donors excluded any sequence lacking an unambiguous match to a single V gene segment. An earlier analysis of 587 of the donors classified V segments as functional when productive rearrangements were above 56.7% and as segregating when the standard deviation between donors was above 5%. A statistical classification framework was developed to diagnose cytomegalovirus status using the catalog of TCR beta chain sequences. V and J gene assignment, in a later analysis, came from comparing TCR nucleotide sequences with IMGT/GENE-DB human TR gene sequences. The TCRdist pipeline was used in a later analysis to assign CDR3 sequences and most-parsimonious VDJ recombination scenarios. In a later analysis, every TCR beta chain was defined by the combination of its CDR3 amino acid sequence and its V-gene family, and reads without a unique V-gene family were dropped. To address suspected cross-contamination and a sequencing artifact, a later analysis removed several hundred highly shared, low-generation-probability nucleotide sequences. For each public chain, a later analysis derived a clonal expansion index from normalized ranks of inferred template counts within each repertoire. In a later analysis, generation probabilities were computed with a VDJ recombination model fitted to out-of-frame rearrangements, and the resulting probabilities were checked against IGoR. In a later analysis, hypergeometric tests were used to score TCR-TCR, TCR-HLA and TCR-CMV co-occurrence, with a repertoire-size bias correction applied to TCR pairs. False discovery rates were estimated in a later analysis by permuting HLA or CMV assignments 20 times. A later analysis grouped co-occurring TCRs with DBSCAN, adding TCRdist sequence similarity when clustering within HLA-allele-positive subsets. Repertoires with fewer than 30,000 or more than 120,000 public chains, plus five repertoires with anomalous nucleotide sharing, were excluded from co-occurrence clustering. TCRdb took over this immuneACCESS table, retaining in-frame rearrangements with V and J assigned. Such tables are incomplete; in checked studies, under half of the missing clones stem from an unresolved V gene, and the remainder is unexplained. The V and J calls and clone size come from that table; D and trimming were worked out from the DNA. Counted in this sample were about 98,000 clones; approximately 82% of them appeared once. Around 3.6% of the sample is taken by the ten largest.

The cohort comprised more than 550 healthy bone marrow donors. All cohort members were sampled while nominally healthy, although unrecorded immune exposures were likely present. The donor was CMV seropositive and was included in the group of approximately 300 seropositive cohort members. Each donor provided a peripheral blood sample, and peripheral blood mononuclear cells were used for TCR beta sequencing. The Qiagen DNeasy Blood Extraction Kit was used to extract genomic DNA from the blood cell samples. Recombination connected TRBV6-1 to TRBJ2-5; perhaps TRBD2 is the D gene, with 6 bases matching. The DNA end is a closer match to TRBJ2-7, so the J assignment may be wrong. Material for sequencing was PBMCs. The TCR was taken from a female donor in good health and CMV-seropositive. The encoded CDR3 is CASSALAAGLYEQYF. Here is the DNA: TGTGCCAGCAGTGCCCTGGCGGCGGGGCTTTACGAGCAGTACTTC.